This T cell receptor (beta chain) stems from a study of CD8+CD57+ T cells in acquired aplastic anemia. Study-wide context: DNA per sorted CD4+ or CD8+ sample ranged 0.2 to 27.4 ug, averaging around 3.2 ug.

Sequenced patients had shown CD8+CD57+ cell expansion by flow cytometry. With respect to this clonotype: A much larger clone is a single base away; this may be a read error.

This CDR3 has 13 residues. Trimming took off 1 base at V and 5 bases at J, with 9 bases between the two ends. Germline V lookup: CDR1 SGHTA, CDR2 FQGNSA. Genomic DNA provided the template from which TCR beta VDJ and CDR3 profiles were obtained. One entry per CDR3 protein results from TCRdb running MiXCR on the reads. The sample lists around 430,000 distinct CDR3 sequences, less than 35% occurring once. The rearrangement uses TRBV7-2 and TRBJ2-7; D is unresolved. The specimen sequenced was sorted CD4+, CD8+, or CD8+CD57+ T cells (not recorded which) from PBMCs. The source of this sequence is a human donor with aplastic anemia. The chain's CDR3 is CASSLEQVDEQYF. The CDR3 bases are TGTGCCAGCAGCTTAGAGCAGGTAGACGAGCAGTACTTC.